This T cell receptor (beta chain) was found in a study of blood T cell repertoires in COVID-19. Study summary: The analysed material was cDNA or gDNA that came from T cells, B-cell-depleted T cells, or PBMCs.

The authors' processing: Amplification of reference gene primers was used by the study to estimate nucleated cell counts. Some clones are missing from TCRdb's copy, which holds only in-frame ones; the method was immunoSEQ multiplex PCR. D and trimming come from the DNA, and the V and J calls and clone size come from that table. The sample includes under 350,000 clones, 80% to 90% of them seen just once. Trimming stripped 2 bases from V and 2 bases from J, with 9 bases between. This CDR3 has 15 amino acids. Germline V CDR1 and CDR2: MGHRA, YSYEKL. The V gene is TRBV4-1, the J gene TRBJ1-4, with D perhaps matching TRBD1 (6 bases). The TCR originated in a woman in her thirties or forties with acute COVID-19. Sequenced sample: PBMCs or T cells enriched from blood (not recorded which). CDR3 coding DNA: TGCGCCAGCAGCCAACGGGACACCACTAATGAAAAACTGTTTTTT. This gives the protein CASSQRDTTNEKLFF.